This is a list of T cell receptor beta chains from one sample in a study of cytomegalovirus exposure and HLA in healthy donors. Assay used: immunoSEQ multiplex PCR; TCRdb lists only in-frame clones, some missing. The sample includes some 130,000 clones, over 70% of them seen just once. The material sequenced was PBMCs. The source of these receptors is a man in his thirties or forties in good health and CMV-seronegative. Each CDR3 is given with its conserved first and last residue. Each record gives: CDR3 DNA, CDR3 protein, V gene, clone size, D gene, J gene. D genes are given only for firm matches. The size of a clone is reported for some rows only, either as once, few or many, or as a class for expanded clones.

CDR3nt: TGCGCCAGCAGCTTAGTCCGGACAGGGGAGCTTCGCTATGGCTACACCTTC
CDR3aa: CASSLVRTGELRYGYTF
v_gene: TRBV5-1
abundance: .
d_gene: TRBD1
j_gene: TRBJ1-2

CDR3nt: TGTGCCAGCGGGACAGCTCTCTATGGCTACACCTTC
CDR3aa: CASGTALYGYTF
v_gene: TRBV28
abundance: .
d_gene: TRBD1
j_gene: TRBJ1-2

CDR3nt: TGTGCCAGCAGCTTAAATTCGCGTCCAAACTATGGCTACACCTTC
CDR3aa: CASSLNSRPNYGYTF
v_gene: TRBV7-9
abundance: .
d_gene: .
j_gene: TRBJ1-2

CDR3nt: TGTGCCAGCAGCTCGGAGTCCTACGAGCAGTACTTC
CDR3aa: CASSSESYEQYF
v_gene: TRBV5-6
abundance: .
d_gene: .
j_gene: TRBJ2-7

CDR3nt: TGTGCCAGCAGCTTAGTCGGGACTAGCGGGTCTTACAATGAGCAGTTCTTC
CDR3aa: CASSLVGTSGSYNEQFF
v_gene: TRBV7-2
abundance: .
d_gene: TRBD2
j_gene: TRBJ2-1

CDR3nt: TGTGCCAGCAGTGGGCAGTTCAATCAGCCCCAGCATTTT
CDR3aa: CASSGQFNQPQHF
v_gene: TRBV6-1
abundance: .
d_gene: .
j_gene: TRBJ1-5

CDR3nt: TGTGCCAGCAGCTTAGAACGGGGACAGCCGAACTCCTACGAGCAGTACTTC
CDR3aa: CASSLERGQPNSYEQYF
v_gene: TRBV7-8
abundance: once
d_gene: TRBD1
j_gene: TRBJ2-7

CDR3nt: TGTGCCAGCAGCAGCCGGACAGGGAAGGGGGACGAGCAGTACTTC
CDR3aa: CASSSRTGKGDEQYF
v_gene: TRBV7-8
abundance: .
d_gene: TRBD1
j_gene: TRBJ2-7

CDR3nt: TGTGCCAGCACCTGGGGTAGCGGAGATTACGAGCAGTACTTC
CDR3aa: CASTWGSGDYEQYF
v_gene: TRBV28
abundance: .
d_gene: .
j_gene: TRBJ2-7

CDR3nt: TGCGCCAGCAGCTTGAGTCTAAACTCCAACACCGGGGAGCTGTTTTTT
CDR3aa: CASSLSLNSNTGELFF
v_gene: TRBV5-1
abundance: .
d_gene: .
j_gene: TRBJ2-2

CDR3nt: TGTGCCAGCAGTTACGGGACTAGCGGGAGTGTCACCTACGAGCAGTACTTC
CDR3aa: CASSYGTSGSVTYEQYF
v_gene: TRBV27
abundance: .
d_gene: TRBD2
j_gene: TRBJ2-7

CDR3nt: TGTGCCAGCAGCAAGATCGGACAGTACGAGCAGTACTTC
CDR3aa: CASSKIGQYEQYF
v_gene: TRBV6-6
abundance: .
d_gene: .
j_gene: TRBJ2-7

CDR3nt: TGTGCCAGCAGTCCTTCCCTTTCCTACGAGCAGTACTTC
CDR3aa: CASSPSLSYEQYF
v_gene: TRBV6-5
abundance: .
d_gene: .
j_gene: TRBJ2-7

CDR3nt: TGCGCCAGCAGCCCATGGACAGGGGGCAGAAACACCATATATTTT
CDR3aa: CASSPWTGGRNTIYF
v_gene: TRBV5-1
abundance: .
d_gene: TRBD1
j_gene: TRBJ1-3

CDR3nt: TGTGCCAGCAGTCTGGGTGGTGGAGCGGCTAATGAAAAACTGTTTTTT
CDR3aa: CASSLGGGAANEKLFF
v_gene: TRBV28
abundance: .
d_gene: .
j_gene: TRBJ1-4

CDR3nt: TGTGCCAGCAGTTACTCGAGGAAGGGTCAGGGGGAGCAGTACTTC
CDR3aa: CASSYSRKGQGEQYF
v_gene: TRBV6-5
abundance: .
d_gene: .
j_gene: TRBJ2-7

CDR3nt: TGTGCCAGCAGCCAAGAGTACAGGGGGAAGTTCTATGGCTACACCTTC
CDR3aa: CASSQEYRGKFYGYTF
v_gene: TRBV14
abundance: .
d_gene: TRBD1
j_gene: TRBJ1-2

CDR3nt: TGTGCCAGCAGCCTAGGACTACCCTCCTACGAGCAGTACTTC
CDR3aa: CASSLGLPSYEQYF
v_gene: TRBV7-2
abundance: .
d_gene: .
j_gene: TRBJ2-7

CDR3nt: TGTGCCAGCCGTTATAGCAATCAGCCCCAGCATTTT
CDR3aa: CASRYSNQPQHF
v_gene: TRBV2
abundance: .
d_gene: .
j_gene: TRBJ1-5

CDR3nt: TGTGCCAGCAGCTCGGGAGGGCCCTACGAGCAGTACTTC
CDR3aa: CASSSGGPYEQYF
v_gene: TRBV5-4
abundance: .
d_gene: TRBD2
j_gene: TRBJ2-7

CDR3nt: TGTGCCAGCAGCTTAGTCGGTATTGAAGCTTTCTTT
CDR3aa: CASSLVGIEAFF
v_gene: TRBV7-9
abundance: .
d_gene: .
j_gene: TRBJ1-1

CDR3nt: TGTGCCAGCAGATCAAACTACGAGCAGTACTTC
CDR3aa: CASRSNYEQYF
v_gene: TRBV28
abundance: .
d_gene: .
j_gene: TRBJ2-7

CDR3nt: TGTGCCAGCAGCTTGTCCCTAGCGGCCCAGACCCAGTACTTC
CDR3aa: CASSLSLAAQTQYF
v_gene: TRBV5-4
abundance: .
d_gene: TRBD2
j_gene: TRBJ2-5

CDR3nt: TGTGCCTGGAGTAAAGGGGTCTACGAGCAGTACTTC
CDR3aa: CAWSKGVYEQYF
v_gene: TRBV30
abundance: .
d_gene: .
j_gene: TRBJ2-7

CDR3nt: TGTGCCAGCAGAGGATCGGGACAGTTCTATGGCTACACCTTC
CDR3aa: CASRGSGQFYGYTF
v_gene: TRBV14
abundance: .
d_gene: TRBD1
j_gene: TRBJ1-2

CDR3nt: TGTGCCAGCAGTTTATCGAGCACTGCAGATCGGTTTAGCGGGATTGGGGAGACCCAGTACTTC
CDR3aa: CASSLSSTADRFSGIGETQYF
v_gene: TRBV27
abundance: .
d_gene: TRBD2
j_gene: TRBJ2-5

CDR3nt: TGCGCCAGCAGTCAATTTTCCGGGACTAGCGGGATGTACGAGCAGTACTTC
CDR3aa: CASSQFSGTSGMYEQYF
v_gene: TRBV23-1
abundance: .
d_gene: TRBD2
j_gene: TRBJ2-7

CDR3nt: TGTGCCAGCAGTTACTATACTAGTTTCCACGAGCAGTACTTC
CDR3aa: CASSYYTSFHEQYF
v_gene: TRBV6-6
abundance: .
d_gene: .
j_gene: TRBJ2-7

CDR3nt: TGTGCCAGCAGCTTCGAACAGGGGAACTATGGCTACACCTTC
CDR3aa: CASSFEQGNYGYTF
v_gene: TRBV7-9
abundance: once
d_gene: TRBD1
j_gene: TRBJ1-2

CDR3nt: TGTGCCAGCAGTCCTCAGGGGGTAAATCAGCCCCAGCATTTT
CDR3aa: CASSPQGVNQPQHF
v_gene: TRBV28
abundance: few
d_gene: TRBD1
j_gene: TRBJ1-5

CDR3nt: TGTGCCAGTAGCTACCAGGGGACGAGCGAGCAGTACTTC
CDR3aa: CASSYQGTSEQYF
v_gene: TRBV19
abundance: .
d_gene: .
j_gene: TRBJ2-7

CDR3nt: TGTGCCAGCAGTCTAGGGGGACGGAGGGAGCAGTACTTC
CDR3aa: CASSLGGRREQYF
v_gene: TRBV28
abundance: .
d_gene: .
j_gene: TRBJ2-7

CDR3nt: TGTGCCAGTGGACTAGGAAGCTACAATGAGCAGTTCTTC
CDR3aa: CASGLGSYNEQFF
v_gene: TRBV7-6
abundance: .
d_gene: TRBD2
j_gene: TRBJ2-1

CDR3nt: TGTGCCTGGAGTGTTCTTTCTCTAGGTTCACCCCTCCACTTT
CDR3aa: CAWSVLSLGSPLHF
v_gene: TRBV30
abundance: .
d_gene: .
j_gene: TRBJ1-6

CDR3nt: TGTGCCAGCAGTACCACCCTCTCTCGGACCGGGGAGCTGTTTTTT
CDR3aa: CASSTTLSRTGELFF
v_gene: TRBV27
abundance: .
d_gene: .
j_gene: TRBJ2-2

CDR3nt: TGCGCCAGCAGCCTCCCCGGGACAGGGGGACTAGCGTCCTACGAGCAGTACTTC
CDR3aa: CASSLPGTGGLASYEQYF
v_gene: TRBV4-1
abundance: .
d_gene: .
j_gene: TRBJ2-7

CDR3nt: TGTGCCAGCAGTTCTCCTTCCCCCGGGACATCTCTCTACGAGCAGTACTTC
CDR3aa: CASSSPSPGTSLYEQYF
v_gene: TRBV28
abundance: .
d_gene: .
j_gene: TRBJ2-7

CDR3nt: TGTGCCAGCAGCCCGGGACAGGGCTACAATCAGCCCCAGCATTTT
CDR3aa: CASSPGQGYNQPQHF
v_gene: TRBV7-9
abundance: .
d_gene: TRBD1
j_gene: TRBJ1-5

CDR3nt: TGTGCCAGCAGTCTTACCGGGACAGCCGAGGGGGAACTGTTTTTT
CDR3aa: CASSLTGTAEGELFF
v_gene: TRBV6-1
abundance: .
d_gene: TRBD1
j_gene: TRBJ1-4

CDR3nt: TGTGCCAGCCGAGCCGGGTCATACGCTGAAGCTTTCTTT
CDR3aa: CASRAGSYAEAFF
v_gene: TRBV7-9
abundance: .
d_gene: .
j_gene: TRBJ1-1

CDR3nt: TGTGCCAGCAGGCACCAGGTTATACTTTCTGGGGCCAACGTCCTGACTTTC
CDR3aa: CASRHQVILSGANVLTF
v_gene: TRBV2
abundance: once
d_gene: .
j_gene: TRBJ2-6

CDR3nt: TGTGCCTGGAGAAGACAGGTTCGGGAAAAACTGTTTTTT
CDR3aa: CAWRRQVREKLFF
v_gene: TRBV30
abundance: .
d_gene: .
j_gene: TRBJ1-4

CDR3nt: TGTGCCAGCAGTTTAAGACTAGCTACAGATACGCAGTATTTT
CDR3aa: CASSLRLATDTQYF
v_gene: TRBV6-5
abundance: .
d_gene: TRBD2
j_gene: TRBJ2-3

CDR3nt: TGTGCCAGCAGTTCCCCGGGACAGCCCTACGAGCAGTACTTC
CDR3aa: CASSSPGQPYEQYF
v_gene: TRBV28
abundance: few
d_gene: TRBD1
j_gene: TRBJ2-7

CDR3nt: TGCGCCAGCAGCTTGGGGCGGGAGGGTGAGCAGTTCTTC
CDR3aa: CASSLGREGEQFF
v_gene: TRBV5-1
abundance: few
d_gene: TRBD2
j_gene: TRBJ2-1

CDR3nt: TGTGCCAGCAGTTCAGGCTCCCACAAAAACATTCAGTACTTC
CDR3aa: CASSSGSHKNIQYF
v_gene: TRBV27
abundance: .
d_gene: .
j_gene: TRBJ2-4

CDR3nt: TGTGCCAGCAGCCAATCTGTAACTAGCGGGCTACAAGAGACCCAGTACTTC
CDR3aa: CASSQSVTSGLQETQYF
v_gene: TRBV4-2
abundance: .
d_gene: TRBD2
j_gene: TRBJ2-5

CDR3nt: TGTGCCAGCAGCTTAGGAAATCTCGCGACCGGGGAGCTGTTTTTT
CDR3aa: CASSLGNLATGELFF
v_gene: TRBV7-2
abundance: .
d_gene: .
j_gene: TRBJ2-2

CDR3nt: TGTGCCAGCAGTTCCAGAGCGGGCTTCGGGACTCGGCCTTTC
CDR3aa: CASSSRAGFGTRPF
v_gene: TRBV28
abundance: .
d_gene: .
j_gene: TRBJ2-7

CDR3nt: TGTGCCAGTAGTCCTCTTAGGACTACTTACAATGAGCAGTTCTTC
CDR3aa: CASSPLRTTYNEQFF
v_gene: TRBV19
abundance: .
d_gene: .
j_gene: TRBJ2-1

CDR3nt: TGTGCCAGCAGCAAAAACCGCGGAAGTGACATTCAGTACTTC
CDR3aa: CASSKNRGSDIQYF
v_gene: TRBV9
abundance: .
d_gene: .
j_gene: TRBJ2-4

CDR3nt: TGTGCCAGTCACTGGGGCAGCGTCTCTAATGAGCAGTTCTTC
CDR3aa: CASHWGSVSNEQFF
v_gene: TRBV28
abundance: .
d_gene: .
j_gene: TRBJ2-1